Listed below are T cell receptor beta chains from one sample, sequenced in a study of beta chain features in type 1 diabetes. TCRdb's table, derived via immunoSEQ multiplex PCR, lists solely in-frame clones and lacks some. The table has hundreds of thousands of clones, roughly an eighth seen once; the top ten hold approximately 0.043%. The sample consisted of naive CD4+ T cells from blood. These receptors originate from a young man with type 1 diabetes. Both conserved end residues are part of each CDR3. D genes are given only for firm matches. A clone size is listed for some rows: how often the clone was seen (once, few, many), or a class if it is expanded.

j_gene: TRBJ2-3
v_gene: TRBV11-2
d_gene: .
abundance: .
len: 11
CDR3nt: TGTGCCAGCAGCCGCACAGATACGCAGTATTTT
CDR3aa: CASSRTDTQYF

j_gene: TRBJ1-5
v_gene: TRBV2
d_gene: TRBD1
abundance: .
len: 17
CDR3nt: TGTGCCCGAGTTGAAAGGACAGGGGTCTGGCTGTGTCAGCCCCAGCATTTT
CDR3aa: CARVERTGVWLCQPQHF

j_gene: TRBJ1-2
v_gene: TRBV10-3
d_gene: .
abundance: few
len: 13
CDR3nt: TGTGCCATCATTAGCGAGGGCGCCTATGGCTACACCTTC
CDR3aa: CAIISEGAYGYTF

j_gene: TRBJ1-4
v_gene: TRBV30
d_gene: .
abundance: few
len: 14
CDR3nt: TGTGCCTGGGGGCGGACAGCCAATAATGAAAAACTGTTTTTT
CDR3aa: CAWGRTANNEKLFF

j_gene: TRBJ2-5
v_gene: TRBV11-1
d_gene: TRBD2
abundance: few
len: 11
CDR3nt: TGTGCCAGCCGGCGGGGGAAGACCCAGTACTTC
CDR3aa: CASRRGKTQYF

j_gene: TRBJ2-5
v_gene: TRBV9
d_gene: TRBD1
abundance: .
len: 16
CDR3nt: TGTGCCAGCAGCGGTCCTGGGACAGGGGGCGCGGAGACCCAGTACTTC
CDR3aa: CASSGPGTGGAETQYF

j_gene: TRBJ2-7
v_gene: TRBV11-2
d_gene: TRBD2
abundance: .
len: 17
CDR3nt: TGTGCCAGCAGGACAGGACTAGCGGGAGGAAGCTCCTACGAGCAGTACTTC
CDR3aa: CASRTGLAGGSSYEQYF

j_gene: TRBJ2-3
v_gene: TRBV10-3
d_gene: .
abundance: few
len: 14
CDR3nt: TGTGCCATCAGTGAGTCGGCTCTTACAGATACGCAGTATTTT
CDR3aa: CAISESALTDTQYF

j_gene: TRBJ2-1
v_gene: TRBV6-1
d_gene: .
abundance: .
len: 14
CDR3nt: TGTGCCAGCGACAGCGAAATCTCCTACAATGAGCAGTTCTTC
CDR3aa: CASDSEISYNEQFF

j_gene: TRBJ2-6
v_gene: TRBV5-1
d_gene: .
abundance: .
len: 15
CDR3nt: TGCGCCAGCAGCCAGCCGCTAGCTGGGGCCAACGTCCTGACTTTC
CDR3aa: CASSQPLAGANVLTF

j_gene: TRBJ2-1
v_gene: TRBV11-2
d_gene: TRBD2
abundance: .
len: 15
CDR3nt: TGTGCCAGCAGTTCTCTAGCGGGAGCCTACAATGAGCAGTTCTTC
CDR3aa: CASSSLAGAYNEQFF

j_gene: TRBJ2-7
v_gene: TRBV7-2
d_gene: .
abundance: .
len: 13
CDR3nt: TGTGCCAGCAGCATAAACGATCAATACGAGCAGTACTTC
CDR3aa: CASSINDQYEQYF

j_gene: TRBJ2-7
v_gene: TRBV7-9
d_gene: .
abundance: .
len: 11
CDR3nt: TGTGCCAGCAGCGGTTACATGGAGCAGTACTTC
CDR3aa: CASSGYMEQYF

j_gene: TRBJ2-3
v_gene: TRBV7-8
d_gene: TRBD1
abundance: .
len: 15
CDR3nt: TGTGCCAGCAGCAAAAGTGGGACAGGGGAAGATACGCAGTATTTT
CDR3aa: CASSKSGTGEDTQYF

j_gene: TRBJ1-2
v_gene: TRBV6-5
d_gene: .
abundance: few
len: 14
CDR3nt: TGTGCCAGCAGTTCCGCCGGGGCGGGGTATGGCTACACCTTC
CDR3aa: CASSSAGAGYGYTF

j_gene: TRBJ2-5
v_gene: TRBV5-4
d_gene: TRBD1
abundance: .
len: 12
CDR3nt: TGTGCCAGCAGCGACAGGGGTGAGACCCAGTACTTC
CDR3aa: CASSDRGETQYF

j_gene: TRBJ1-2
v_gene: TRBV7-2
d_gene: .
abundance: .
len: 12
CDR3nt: TGTGCCAGCAGCCTCTCCGGACACGGCTACACCTTC
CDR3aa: CASSLSGHGYTF

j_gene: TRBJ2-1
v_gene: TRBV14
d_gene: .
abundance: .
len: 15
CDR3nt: TGTGCCAGCAGCCACGCTGGACAAATCTACAATGAGCAGTTCTTC
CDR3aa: CASSHAGQIYNEQFF

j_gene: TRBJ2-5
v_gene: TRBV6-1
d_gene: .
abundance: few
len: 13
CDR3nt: TGTGCCAGCAGTGACAGTTCCCAAGAGACCCAGTACTTC
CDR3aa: CASSDSSQETQYF

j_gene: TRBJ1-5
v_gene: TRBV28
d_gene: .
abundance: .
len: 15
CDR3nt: TGTGCCAGCAGTTTATCAGGGACTTGGGATCAGCCCCAGCATTTT
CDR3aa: CASSLSGTWDQPQHF

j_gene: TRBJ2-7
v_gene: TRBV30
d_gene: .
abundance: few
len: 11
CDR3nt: TGTGCCTGGAGTTGGGGGGACGAGCAGTACTTC
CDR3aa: CAWSWGDEQYF

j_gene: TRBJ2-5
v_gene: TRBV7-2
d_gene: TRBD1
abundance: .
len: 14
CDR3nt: TGTGCCAGCAGCTTAGCCAACAGGGGAGAGACCCAGTACTTC
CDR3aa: CASSLANRGETQYF

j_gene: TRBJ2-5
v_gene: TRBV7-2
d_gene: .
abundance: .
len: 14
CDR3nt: TGTGCCAGCAGCTTAGTCTCTGGGGGGGAGACCCAGTACTTC
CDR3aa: CASSLVSGGETQYF

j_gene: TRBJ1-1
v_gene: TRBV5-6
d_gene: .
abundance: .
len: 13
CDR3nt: TGTGCCAGCAGCTCGGCGCGTGTGAGGGAAGCTTTCTTT
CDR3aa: CASSSARVREAFF

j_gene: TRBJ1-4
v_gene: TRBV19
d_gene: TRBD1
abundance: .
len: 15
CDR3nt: TGTGCCAGTCGAGCCTCCCGGGACAGGGGTGAAAAACTGTTTTTT
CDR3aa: CASRASRDRGEKLFF

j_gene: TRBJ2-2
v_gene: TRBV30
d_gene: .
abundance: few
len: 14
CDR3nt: TGTGCCTGGAGTGTCAAAGGGCCTAGAGGGGAGCTGTTTTTT
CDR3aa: CAWSVKGPRGELFF

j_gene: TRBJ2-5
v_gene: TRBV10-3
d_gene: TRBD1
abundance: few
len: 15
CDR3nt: TGTGCCATCAGTCGTTCTGACAGGGTCCAAGAGACCCAGTACTTC
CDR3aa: CAISRSDRVQETQYF

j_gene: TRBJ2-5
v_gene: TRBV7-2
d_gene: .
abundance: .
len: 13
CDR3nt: TGTGCCAGCAGCCCCCGAGTCCAAGAGACCCAGTACTTC
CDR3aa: CASSPRVQETQYF

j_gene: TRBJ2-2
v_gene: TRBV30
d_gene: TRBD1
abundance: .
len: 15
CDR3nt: TGTGCCTGGAGACCAGGGGGCACCTACACCGGGGAGCTGTTTTTT
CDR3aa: CAWRPGGTYTGELFF

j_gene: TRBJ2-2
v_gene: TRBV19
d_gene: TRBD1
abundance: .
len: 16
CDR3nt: TGTGCCAGTAATTTGGGTCCGGGACAGGGGACCGGGGAGCTGTTTTTT
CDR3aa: CASNLGPGQGTGELFF

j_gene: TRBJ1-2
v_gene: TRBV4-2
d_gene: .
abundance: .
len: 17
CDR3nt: TGTGCCAGCAGCCATCAAGGGGTAGGCCGACGTCTCGGTGGCTACACCTTC
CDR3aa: CASSHQGVGRRLGGYTF

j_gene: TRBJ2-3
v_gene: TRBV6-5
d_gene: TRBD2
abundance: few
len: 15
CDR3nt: TGTGCCAGCAGTTACCTGACTAGCGGAACAGATACGCAGTATTTT
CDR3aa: CASSYLTSGTDTQYF

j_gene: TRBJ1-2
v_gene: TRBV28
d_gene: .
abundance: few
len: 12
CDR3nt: TGTGCCAGCAGTTTGGGGTCCTATGGCTACACCTTC
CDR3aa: CASSLGSYGYTF

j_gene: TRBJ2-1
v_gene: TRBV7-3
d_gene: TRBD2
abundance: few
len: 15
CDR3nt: TGTGCCAGCAGCCCCAGGACTAGCGGGGGGTCTGAGCAGTTCTTC
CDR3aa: CASSPRTSGGSEQFF

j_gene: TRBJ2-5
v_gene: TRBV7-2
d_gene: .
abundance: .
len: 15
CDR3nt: TGTGCCAGCAGCCCGGTCAGAGCGGCCCAAGAGACCCAGTACTTC
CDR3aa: CASSPVRAAQETQYF

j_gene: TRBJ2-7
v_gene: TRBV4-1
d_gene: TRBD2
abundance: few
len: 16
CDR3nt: TGCGCCAGCAGCCAACCTAGCGGGAGGGGTTCCTACGAGCAGTACTTC
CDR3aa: CASSQPSGRGSYEQYF

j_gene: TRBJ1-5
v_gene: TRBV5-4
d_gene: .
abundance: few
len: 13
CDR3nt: TGTGCCAGCAGCACGGACAGCAATCAGCCCCAGCATTTT
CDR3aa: CASSTDSNQPQHF

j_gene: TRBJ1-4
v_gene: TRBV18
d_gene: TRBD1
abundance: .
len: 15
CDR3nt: TGTGCCAGCTCACCACCGGGACAGGGACAGGAAAAACTGTTTTTT
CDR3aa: CASSPPGQGQEKLFF

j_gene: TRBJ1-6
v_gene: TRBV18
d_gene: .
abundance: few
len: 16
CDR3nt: TGTGCCAGCTCACCCGCCGAGGGCTCCTATAATTCACCCCTCCACTTT
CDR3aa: CASSPAEGSYNSPLHF

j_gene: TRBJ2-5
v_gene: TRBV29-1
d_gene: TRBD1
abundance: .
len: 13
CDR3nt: TGCAGCGTAGACCGGGACAGCCAAGAGACCCAGTACTTC
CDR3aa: CSVDRDSQETQYF

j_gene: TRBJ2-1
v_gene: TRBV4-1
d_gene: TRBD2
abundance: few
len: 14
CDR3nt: TGCGCCAGCAGACCGGGACTAGCCCCCTCCGAGCAGTTCTTC
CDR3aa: CASRPGLAPSEQFF

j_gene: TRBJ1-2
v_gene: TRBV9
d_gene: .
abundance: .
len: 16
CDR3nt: TGTGCCAGCAGCCCCTCCCCCGGGGGGATAAACTATGGCTACACCTTC
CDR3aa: CASSPSPGGINYGYTF

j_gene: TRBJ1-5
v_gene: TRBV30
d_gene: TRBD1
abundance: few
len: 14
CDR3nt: TGTGCCTGGGGGGGACAGGGAGGCAATCAGCCCCAGCATTTT
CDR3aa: CAWGGQGGNQPQHF

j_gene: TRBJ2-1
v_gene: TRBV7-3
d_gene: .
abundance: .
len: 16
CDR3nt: TGTGCCAGCAGCTTAGGGTTAGGGCAGGGCCACAATGAGCAGTTCTTC
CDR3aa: CASSLGLGQGHNEQFF

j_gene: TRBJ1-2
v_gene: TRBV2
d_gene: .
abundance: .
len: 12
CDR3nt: TGTGCCAGCAGAGAAAGGACTTATGGCTACACCTTC
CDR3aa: CASRERTYGYTF

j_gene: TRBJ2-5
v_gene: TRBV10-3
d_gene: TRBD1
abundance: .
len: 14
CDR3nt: TGTGCCATCAGGTGGACAGGGACCCAAGAGACCCAGTACTTC
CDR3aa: CAIRWTGTQETQYF

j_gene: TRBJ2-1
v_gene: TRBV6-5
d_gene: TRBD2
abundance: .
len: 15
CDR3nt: TGTGCCAGCAGAGCGGGGGAACGACCCGTAGGTGAGCAGTTCTTC
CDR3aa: CASRAGERPVGEQFF

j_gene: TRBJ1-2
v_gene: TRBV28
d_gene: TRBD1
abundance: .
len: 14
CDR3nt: TGTGCCAGCAGTTGGGACAGGGGGCGAGGTGGCTACACCTTC
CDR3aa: CASSWDRGRGGYTF

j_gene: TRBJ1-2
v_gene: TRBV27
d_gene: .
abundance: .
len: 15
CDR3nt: TGTGCCAGCAGTTTTGGGCAGAGGGCAGGCTATGGCTACACCTTC
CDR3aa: CASSFGQRAGYGYTF